The 15 T cell receptor beta chains given below trace back to one sample, sequenced in a study of OX40 agonist ivuxolimab in advanced cancers. The method was immunoSEQ multiplex PCR; TCRdb's version includes in-frame clones alone and lacks a portion of them. The sample includes tens of thousands of clones, about nine tenths seen only once; the top ten take roughly 2.1%. Source: CD4+ or CD8+ T cells sorted from blood, taken in a trial of the OX40 agonist ivuxolimab. The receptors were sampled from an adult with an advanced solid tumor such as melanoma, head and neck, liver or kidney cancer.

This clone was seen a single time. This chain connects TRBV7-9 to TRBJ1-2; D unclear. The CDR3 has 13 amino acids. CDR1 is SEHNR and CDR2 is FQNEAQ in the germline V gene (reference sequence). Trimming cost V 1 base and J 7 bases, with 10 bases left between them. CDR3 loop: CASSLGLEGGYTF. The DNA for the CDR3 is TGTGCCAGCAGCTTAGGGCTTGAGGGTGGCTACACCTTC.

The chain links TRBV5-1 to TRBJ2-3, with D possibly TRBD2 on 5 matching bases. The V gene's germline CDR1 is SGHRS and CDR2 YFSETQ. This CDR3 comprises 16 residues. The V end lost 0 bases, the J end lost 5 bases, and 16 bases lay between the germline ends. CDR3 nucleotide sequence: TGCGCCAGCAGCTTGGGTTCTGTGGGAGCGCAAGATACGCAGTATTTT. This encodes CASSLGSVGAQDTQYF.

The chain couples TRBV29-1 to TRBJ2-7; D may be TRBD1 (5 bases). Per germline, CDR1 SQVTM and CDR2 ANQGSEA. The germline V and J ends were trimmed by 7 bases and 7 bases, with 14 bases remaining between them. The CDR3 runs to 11 residues. The CDR3 loop is CSGYRNEEQYF. CDR3 sequence (DNA): TGCAGCGGGTACAGGAACGAAGAGCAGTACTTC.

The gene calls are TRBV28 and TRBJ2-1; 7 bases match TRBD2. V dropped 3 bases and J dropped 0; count of bases not matched to a gene: 5. Germline lookup yields CDR1 MDHEN and CDR2 SYDVKM. The CDR3 has 16 residues. The CDR3 here is CASSFSRGSSYNEQFF. DNA of the CDR3: TGTGCCAGCAGTTTTAGCCGCGGGAGCTCCTACAATGAGCAGTTCTTC.

V is TRBV10-3 and J is TRBJ2-2, with no clear D. V was pared by 7 bases and J by 0 bases, with 9 bases between. CDR1 and CDR2 from the germline V gene are ENHRY and SYGVKD. This CDR3 is built from 14 residues. DNA for the CDR3: TGTGCCATCACCGGACCCGCGAACACCGGGGAGCTGTTTTTT. Amino acids: CAITGPANTGELFF.

The chain combines TRBV15 with TRBJ2-5; no clear D. The V gene lost 3 bases and the J gene lost 4 bases, with 9 bases spanning the gap. Germline V lookup: CDR1 LNHNV, CDR2 YYDKDF (reference sequence). CDR3 length equals 13 residues. The DNA of the CDR3 is TGTGCCACCAGCAGCTGGGTGTCAGAGACCCAGTACTTC. Residues: CATSSWVSETQYF.

The chain joins TRBV6-1 to TRBJ2-2; 7 bases are a match to TRBD1. This CDR3 spans 15 amino acids. CDR1 and CDR2 (germline): MNHNS, SASEGT. The V gene end was trimmed by 7 bases and the J gene end by 3 bases; junction bases not matched to a gene: 8. The CDR3 DNA sequence: TGTGCCAGCATTACGACAGGGACGGACACCGGGGAGCTGTTTTTT. Encoded protein: CASITTGTDTGELFF.

V and J are TRBV27 and TRBJ1-1; maybe TRBD1 (5 bases). This CDR3 has 14 residues. Germline-derived CDR1 and CDR2 are MNHEY and SMNVEV (reference sequence). With 4 bases removed from V and 0 bases from J, the gap between germline ends came to 9 bases. The CDR3 spells CASSWQGMNTEAFF. CDR3 DNA: TGTGCCAGCAGTTGGCAGGGAATGAACACTGAAGCTTTCTTT.

The genes are TRBV6-5 and TRBJ1-2, with 8 nucleotides matching TRBD1. This CDR3 spans 15 amino acids. Trimming took 6 bases from V and 0 from J; bases not matched to a gene: 6. CDR1 is MNHEY and CDR2 is SVGAGI in the germline V gene. CDR3 in DNA: TGTGCCAGCAGGTCGGGGACAGGCACTAACTATGGCTACACCTTC. Protein: CASRSGTGTNYGYTF.

This clone was found a few times. The V gene is TRBV25-1, the J gene TRBJ1-1, with TRBD1 identical over 8 bases. Germline V gene data show CDR1 as MGHDK and CDR2 as SYGVNS. V was clipped by 5 bases and J by 4 bases; unmatched bases: 9. This CDR3 contains 15 residues. Written as DNA, the CDR3 is TGTGCCAGCAGTACCCCGGACAGGGTGGGCACTGAAGCTTTCTTT. Its translation: CASSTPDRVGTEAFF.

This chain joins TRBV4-1 and TRBJ1-4, with 7 bases aligning to TRBD1. J lost 0 bases, V lost 4 bases, and 8 bases had no gene match. The CDR3 runs to 17 residues. Germline V gene data show CDR1 as MGHRA and CDR2 as YSYEKL. CDR3 nucleotide sequence: TGCGCCAGCAGCCTCACCCCCGGGACAGCAACTAATGAAAAACTGTTTTTT. The encoded protein is CASSLTPGTATNEKLFF.

The chain is built from TRBV4-2 and TRBJ1-1; maybe TRBD1 (5 bases). The V gene lost 3 bases and the J gene lost 1 base, with 6 bases spanning the gap. Germline CDR1 reads LGHNA; CDR2 reads YNFKEQ. The CDR3 contains 13 residues. This CDR3 is CASSQRGNTEAFF. DNA for the CDR3: TGTGCCAGCAGCCAGAGGGGGAACACTGAAGCTTTCTTT.

The chain links TRBV18 to TRBJ1-1, with 8 bases lining up with TRBD1. The CDR3 runs 13 residues. Looked up from germline, CDR1 is KGHSH and CDR2 is LQKENI. Trimming took 5 bases from V and 3 from J; bases not matched to a gene: 2. The CDR3 DNA sequence: TGTGCCAGCTCAGGGGGACAGGACACTGAAGCTTTCTTT. The encoded protein is CASSGGQDTEAFF. Supplemented by reference TRBV18 and TRBJ1-1, the full variable domain reads NAGVMQNPRHLVRRRGQEARLRCSPMKGHSHVYWYRQLPEEGLKFMVYLQKENIIDESGMPKERFSAEFPKEGPSILRIQQVVRGDSAAYFCASSGGQDTEAFFGQGTRLTVV.

The chain joins TRBV19 to TRBJ1-2; D is ambiguous. This CDR3 spans 12 amino acids. The V end lost 10 bases, the J end lost 1 base, and 10 bases lay between the germline ends. The germline V gene encodes CDR1 LNHDA and CDR2 SQIVND (reference sequence). The CDR3 region is CATLRGNYGYTF. The CDR3 DNA is TGTGCCACGCTCCGGGGTAACTATGGCTACACCTTC. Together with reference TRBV19 and TRBJ1-2, the CDR3 gives the full variable domain: DGGITQSPKYLFRKEGQNVTLSCEQNLNHDAMYWYRQDPGQGLRLIYYSQIVNDFQKGDIAEGYSVSREKKESFPLTVTSAQKNPTAFYLCATLRGNYGYTFGSGTRLTVV.

The chain uses TRBV5-6 and TRBJ1-1, with D tentatively TRBD1 (6 bases). The CDR3 covers 15 residues. Trimming stripped 1 base from V and 2 bases from J, with 12 bases between. Germline loops: CDR1 SGHDT, CDR2 YYEEEE. CDR3 residues: CASSLLRGSNTEAFF. The CDR3 DNA is TGTGCCAGCAGCTTGTTGAGGGGGTCCAACACTGAAGCTTTCTTT.